These T cell receptor beta chains were read from a single sample in a study of early T cells in non-severe SARS-CoV-2 infection. Each CDR3 protein gets one entry after TCRdb re-called the 5' RACE reads with MiXCR. Of tens of thousands of distinct CDR3 sequences in the sample, 9.5% to 13% were seen once. The specimen sequenced was whole blood. The receptors shown here come from an adult who was a healthcare worker with PCR-confirmed SARS-CoV-2 infection or an uninfected control (not recorded which). Each CDR3 is given with its conserved first and last residue. The order of the fields is J gene, D gene, clone size, V gene, CDR3 DNA, CDR3 protein. D genes are given only for firm matches. Not every row has a clone size; where given, it reads once, few, many or a size class.

j_gene: TRBJ1-1
d_gene: -
abundance: many
v_gene: TRBV7-6
CDR3nt: TGTGCCAGCAGCTTTTCAGATTTGAACACTGAAGCTTTCTTT
CDR3aa: CASSFSDLNTEAFF

j_gene: TRBJ2-2
d_gene: TRBD1
abundance: many
v_gene: TRBV6-4
CDR3nt: TGTGCCAGCAGTGCCGATACAGGGGCCGGGGAGCTGTTTTTT
CDR3aa: CASSADTGAGELFF

j_gene: TRBJ2-3
d_gene: TRBD2
abundance: -
v_gene: TRBV20-1
CDR3nt: TGCAGTGCTGCTGCACCGGGACTAGCGGGAAGTACAGATACGCAGTATTTT
CDR3aa: CSAAAPGLAGSTDTQYF

j_gene: TRBJ1-5
d_gene: TRBD1
abundance: many
v_gene: TRBV28
CDR3nt: TGTGCCAGCAGGCCGGACAGGGGAAGCAACCAGCCCCAGCATTTT
CDR3aa: CASRPDRGSNQPQHF

j_gene: TRBJ1-1
d_gene: TRBD1
abundance: -
v_gene: TRBV28
CDR3nt: TGTGCCACTTTGGGGACAGAAAGAACCGAAGCTTTCTTT
CDR3aa: CATLGTERTEAFF

j_gene: TRBJ2-2
d_gene: TRBD2
abundance: few
v_gene: TRBV9
CDR3nt: TGTGCCAGCAGCGTAACTAGCGGGGACACCGGGGAGCTGTTTTTT
CDR3aa: CASSVTSGDTGELFF

j_gene: TRBJ1-5
d_gene: -
abundance: few
v_gene: TRBV2
CDR3nt: TGTGCCAGCAGTCCAGGTTGGAGCAATCAGCCCCAGCATTTT
CDR3aa: CASSPGWSNQPQHF

j_gene: TRBJ1-2
d_gene: TRBD1
abundance: -
v_gene: TRBV28
CDR3nt: TGTGCCAGCAATCGACAGGGACGGAATGGCTACACCTTC
CDR3aa: CASNRQGRNGYTF

j_gene: TRBJ2-7
d_gene: -
abundance: few
v_gene: TRBV11-2
CDR3nt: TGTGCCAGCAGCCCCGGGACTCCCCTCTACGAGCAGTACTTC
CDR3aa: CASSPGTPLYEQYF

j_gene: TRBJ2-5
d_gene: -
abundance: -
v_gene: TRBV28
CDR3nt: TGTGCCAGCAGGCGGGGGCCCCAAGAGACCCAGTACTTC
CDR3aa: CASRRGPQETQYF

j_gene: TRBJ2-1
d_gene: -
abundance: -
v_gene: TRBV12-3/TRBV12-4
CDR3nt: TGTGCCAGCACCATGGGGCCCGGGCGGAGTATCAATGAGCAGTTCTTC
CDR3aa: CASTMGPGRSINEQFF

j_gene: TRBJ2-7
d_gene: -
abundance: -
v_gene: TRBV7-9
CDR3nt: TGTGCCAGCAGCTTAGGGGCAGGGAAGGACTACGAGCAGTACTTC
CDR3aa: CASSLGAGKDYEQYF

j_gene: TRBJ1-6
d_gene: -
abundance: -
v_gene: TRBV20-1
CDR3nt: TGCAGTGCTAGAGTAAGGGAGCCGGTGGGGACCCTCCACTTT
CDR3aa: CSARVREPVGTLHF

j_gene: TRBJ2-2
d_gene: -
abundance: many
v_gene: TRBV27
CDR3nt: TGTGCCAGCAGTTTATCTCGCTCCGGGGAGCTGTTTTTT
CDR3aa: CASSLSRSGELFF

j_gene: TRBJ1-3
d_gene: -
abundance: many
v_gene: TRBV29-1
CDR3nt: TGCAGCGTTGTAAGCTCTGGAAACACCATATATTTT
CDR3aa: CSVVSSGNTIYF

j_gene: TRBJ2-1
d_gene: TRBD2
abundance: few
v_gene: TRBV7-6
CDR3nt: TGTGCCAGCAGCTTCTTAGCGGGGGGGCGCTACAATGAGCAGTTCTTC
CDR3aa: CASSFLAGGRYNEQFF

j_gene: TRBJ2-7
d_gene: TRBD1
abundance: few
v_gene: TRBV2
CDR3nt: TGTGCCAGCACTGATCCCGGGACAGCTGACGAGCAGTACTTC
CDR3aa: CASTDPGTADEQYF

j_gene: TRBJ2-7
d_gene: TRBD2
abundance: -
v_gene: TRBV9
CDR3nt: TGTGCCCGGCCAGCGGGGACTTCCTTTTACGAGCAGTACTTC
CDR3aa: CARPAGTSFYEQYF

j_gene: TRBJ1-6
d_gene: TRBD1
abundance: few
v_gene: TRBV5-1
CDR3nt: TGCGCCAGCAGCCAAAGGACAGGGGTAAATTCACCCCTCCACTTT
CDR3aa: CASSQRTGVNSPLHF

j_gene: TRBJ1-4
d_gene: TRBD1
abundance: -
v_gene: TRBV5-1
CDR3nt: TGCGCCAGCAGCTCTACCGGGACAGGGGTTGAAAAACTGTTTTTT
CDR3aa: CASSSTGTGVEKLFF

j_gene: TRBJ1-2
d_gene: TRBD1
abundance: -
v_gene: TRBV28
CDR3nt: TGTGCCAGCAGTTCCCCGGGACAGGGTAATGGCTACACCTTC
CDR3aa: CASSSPGQGNGYTF

j_gene: TRBJ1-1
d_gene: -
abundance: few
v_gene: TRBV19
CDR3nt: TGTGCCAGTAGTACCGGGATATTTTTGAACACTGAAGCTTTCTTT
CDR3aa: CASSTGIFLNTEAFF

j_gene: TRBJ2-7
d_gene: -
abundance: many
v_gene: TRBV6-5
CDR3nt: TGTGCCAGCAGTTACTCTCGTCAGTCCTACGAGCAGTACTTC
CDR3aa: CASSYSRQSYEQYF

j_gene: TRBJ2-5
d_gene: -
abundance: few
v_gene: TRBV7-2
CDR3nt: TGTGCCAGCAGCTTACTCCTAGTAGAGACCCAGTACTTC
CDR3aa: CASSLLLVETQYF

j_gene: TRBJ2-2
d_gene: -
abundance: -
v_gene: TRBV10-3
CDR3nt: TGTGCCATCAGTGAGTCGAGGCAGGGGATATCGAACACCGGGGAGCTGTTTTTT
CDR3aa: CAISESRQGISNTGELFF

j_gene: TRBJ2-2
d_gene: -
abundance: -
v_gene: TRBV11-1
CDR3nt: TGTGCCAGCAGCTTACAAAGAGACACCGGGGAGCTGTTTTTT
CDR3aa: CASSLQRDTGELFF

j_gene: TRBJ2-1
d_gene: -
abundance: many
v_gene: TRBV12-3/TRBV12-4
CDR3nt: TGTGCCAGCAGGACTAGGACGAATGAGCAGTTCTTC
CDR3aa: CASRTRTNEQFF

j_gene: TRBJ2-3
d_gene: -
abundance: -
v_gene: TRBV6-2/TRBV6-3
CDR3nt: TGTGCCAGCAGTTACTTTGGTGATACGCAGTATTTT
CDR3aa: CASSYFGDTQYF

j_gene: TRBJ2-7
d_gene: TRBD1
abundance: -
v_gene: TRBV12-3/TRBV12-4
CDR3nt: TGTGCCAGCAGGTCCGGGACAGGCCGGTCCGAGCAGTACTTC
CDR3aa: CASRSGTGRSEQYF

j_gene: TRBJ2-2
d_gene: -
abundance: -
v_gene: TRBV18
CDR3nt: TGTGCCAGCTCACCCCCCGGGCCCGGGGAGCTGTTTTTT
CDR3aa: CASSPPGPGELFF

j_gene: TRBJ1-5
d_gene: -
abundance: many
v_gene: TRBV2
CDR3nt: TGTGCCAGCAGTCAAGGGAGGGGCAATCAGCCCCAGCATTTT
CDR3aa: CASSQGRGNQPQHF

j_gene: TRBJ2-1
d_gene: -
abundance: -
v_gene: TRBV13
CDR3nt: TGTGCCAGCACCTCCCTCCTTCGGGCACGGGATGAGCAGTTCTTC
CDR3aa: CASTSLLRARDEQFF

j_gene: TRBJ1-3
d_gene: -
abundance: -
v_gene: TRBV12-5
CDR3nt: TGTGCTAGTGGTTTGGTAACAGCCTCGAGAAACACCATATATTTT
CDR3aa: CASGLVTASRNTIYF

j_gene: TRBJ1-5
d_gene: TRBD1
abundance: -
v_gene: TRBV11-2
CDR3nt: TGTGCCAGCAGCTTATTTCAGACAGGGTGGAGCAATCAGCCCCAGCATTTT
CDR3aa: CASSLFQTGWSNQPQHF

j_gene: TRBJ2-4
d_gene: TRBD1
abundance: -
v_gene: TRBV29-1
CDR3nt: TGCAGCGTGGCCGGGACAGGGAACATTCAGTACTTC
CDR3aa: CSVAGTGNIQYF

j_gene: TRBJ1-5
d_gene: TRBD1
abundance: -
v_gene: TRBV18
CDR3nt: TGTGCCAGCTCACCGCAGGGGGAGCAGCCCCAGCATTTT
CDR3aa: CASSPQGEQPQHF

j_gene: TRBJ2-7
d_gene: -
abundance: few
v_gene: TRBV3-1
CDR3nt: TGTGCCAGCAGCCTGGGGACTTCTGTAAGCTCCTACGAGCAGTACTTC
CDR3aa: CASSLGTSVSSYEQYF

j_gene: TRBJ1-2
d_gene: -
abundance: -
v_gene: TRBV19
CDR3nt: TGTGCCAGTAGTATTAAGGGGAAGAACGGCTACACCTTC
CDR3aa: CASSIKGKNGYTF

j_gene: TRBJ2-7
d_gene: -
abundance: few
v_gene: TRBV19
CDR3nt: TGTGCCAGTAGCCCGGCGGGACAACTCTCCTACGAGCAGTACTTC
CDR3aa: CASSPAGQLSYEQYF

j_gene: TRBJ2-3
d_gene: -
abundance: -
v_gene: TRBV12-3/TRBV12-4
CDR3nt: TGTGCCAGCCGTCCCCAGGTCACGCCAGATACGCAGTATTTT
CDR3aa: CASRPQVTPDTQYF

j_gene: TRBJ1-1
d_gene: -
abundance: many
v_gene: TRBV20-1
CDR3nt: TGCAGTGCTAGAGATAAGGGGTCAGCGAACTTCCCTGAAGCTTTCTTT
CDR3aa: CSARDKGSANFPEAFF

j_gene: TRBJ2-7
d_gene: -
abundance: many
v_gene: TRBV5-6
CDR3nt: TGTGCCAGCAGCTTTGGGGCTAACTCCGGCGAGCAGTACTTC
CDR3aa: CASSFGANSGEQYF

j_gene: TRBJ2-7
d_gene: TRBD1
abundance: -
v_gene: TRBV11-2
CDR3nt: TGTGCCAGCAGCTTAGGGTTCCGGACAGGGGGCTTCGAGCAGTACTTC
CDR3aa: CASSLGFRTGGFEQYF

j_gene: TRBJ2-3
d_gene: TRBD2
abundance: -
v_gene: TRBV29-1
CDR3nt: TGCAGCGTCCGGGGGGTAGGGACAGATACGCAGTATTTT
CDR3aa: CSVRGVGTDTQYF

j_gene: TRBJ2-1
d_gene: TRBD2
abundance: -
v_gene: TRBV7-9
CDR3nt: TGTGCCAGCAGCTTTAATAGGGCTAGCGGTTACAATGAGCAGTTCTTC
CDR3aa: CASSFNRASGYNEQFF

j_gene: TRBJ1-1
d_gene: TRBD1
abundance: few
v_gene: TRBV5-6
CDR3nt: TGTGCCAGCAGTCCGTGGACAGGGATGACTGAAGCTTTCTTT
CDR3aa: CASSPWTGMTEAFF

j_gene: TRBJ2-3
d_gene: TRBD2
abundance: many
v_gene: TRBV12-3/TRBV12-4
CDR3nt: TGTGCCAGCAGTCTTCTACTAGCGAGCGAGGCAGATACGCAGTATTTT
CDR3aa: CASSLLLASEADTQYF

j_gene: TRBJ2-7
d_gene: -
abundance: many
v_gene: TRBV19
CDR3nt: TGTCCCAGTAGTATAGGGGATATCTACGAGCAGTACTTC
CDR3aa: CPSSIGDIYEQYF